Shown below are 17 T cell receptor beta chains from a single sample sequenced in a study of cytomegalovirus exposure and HLA in healthy donors. PCR employed 60 Vbeta and 13 Jbeta primers. This table comes from immunoSEQ multiplex PCR, and its TCRdb copy is limited to in-frame clones, with some not included. The table lists around 150,000 clones, over 70% of them singletons. Material for sequencing was PBMCs. The receptors derive from a woman aged 25 to 39 in good health and CMV-seronegative.

The chain links TRBV10-1 to TRBJ1-5; tentatively, D is TRBD1 (5 bases). Germline-derived CDR1 and CDR2 are WNHNN and SYGVQD (reference sequence). The CDR3 covers 14 residues. Trimming stripped 8 bases from V and 5 bases from J, with 16 bases between. CDR3 in amino acids: CASGGTQRYQPQHF. The CDR3 DNA sequence: TGCGCCAGCGGCGGGACTCAGAGGTATCAGCCCCAGCATTTT.

In its sample, this clone was seen a few times. The rearrangement uses TRBV15 and TRBJ1-1, with a possible D match to TRBD1 (5 bases). The CDR3 is 14 amino acids. The germline V gene has CDR1 LNHNV and CDR2 YYDKDF (reference sequence). V was shortened by 1 base and J by 1 base, with 7 bases between the two germline ends. CDR3: CATSRVDRNTEAFF. CDR3 bases: TGTGCCACCAGCAGAGTCGACAGGAACACTGAAGCTTTCTTT. The whole variable domain, filled in from reference TRBV15 and TRBJ1-1, reads DAMVIQNPRYQVTQFGKPVTLSCSQTLNHNVMYWYQQKSSQAPKLLFHYYDKDFNNEADTPDNFQSRRPNTSFCFLDIRSPGLGDTAMYLCATSRVDRNTEAFFGQGTRLTVV.

V and J are TRBV2 and TRBJ2-3, with no clear D. There are 12 residues in the CDR3. Germline CDR1 SNHLY, CDR2 FYNNEI. The ends were cut back, 5 bases at V and 6 bases at J, with 9 bases in the middle. The CDR3 loop is CASSIIRDTQYF. CDR3 nucleotide sequence: TGTGCCAGCAGTATTATTCGTGATACGCAGTATTTT.

This chain uses TRBV19 with TRBJ1-2; the D gene is possibly TRBD1 (6 bases). V lost 5 bases and J lost 5, with 12 bases in between. The CDR3 runs 13 residues. CDR1 and CDR2 from the germline V gene are LNHDA and SQIVND (reference sequence). CDR3 DNA sequence: TGTGCCAGTAGTCCTCCACAGGGTTATGGCTACACCTTC. It codes for CASSPPQGYGYTF.

There are a few counts of this clone. The chain recombines TRBV14 with TRBJ1-1; no firm D call. The germline V and J ends were trimmed by 0 bases and 10 bases, with 18 bases remaining between them. This CDR3 contains 15 residues. CDR1 is SGHDN, CDR2 FVKESK, per germline. This chain's CDR3 is CASSQDYGSPSGAFF. As DNA, the CDR3 is TGTGCCAGCAGCCAAGATTATGGGTCCCCCTCGGGAGCTTTCTTT.

For the CDR3, the DNA is TGCGCCAGCAGCTTGGATCAGGGAAGCTATGGCTACACCTTC. Residues: CASSLDQGSYGYTF. This chain uses TRBV5-1 with TRBJ1-2, with D possibly matching TRBD1 (5 bases). V gave up 0 bases and J gave up 4 bases, with 10 bases separating them. Germline CDR1 SGHRS, CDR2 YFSETQ. The CDR3 runs to 14 residues.

This clone was seen just once. This sequence joins TRBV5-1 and TRBJ2-3; 9 bases are shared with TRBD2. This CDR3 contains 15 residues. The trim removed 2 bases at V and 5 bases at J, leaving 6 bases unmatched. Germline loops: CDR1 SGHRS, CDR2 YFSETQ. The DNA of the CDR3 is TGCGCCAGCAGCTTAGGCGGGGGGGGTTTAGATACGCAGTATTTT. Translated: CASSLGGGGLDTQYF.

For the CDR3, the DNA is TGTGCCAGCAGTTACGGTCAGGGGCCAGCAGGGTCTACGCAGTATTTT. It specifies CASSYGQGPAGSTQYF. The V call is TRBV6-5, the J call TRBJ2-3; D might be TRBD1 (6 bases). The CDR3 is 16 residues long. Per the germline V gene, CDR1 is MNHEY and CDR2 is SVGAGI. V lost 2 bases, J lost 8 bases, and 20 bases lay in between.

The chain joins TRBV7-8 to TRBJ2-3; 9 bases match TRBD1. The CDR3 loop spans 18 amino acids. The germline V gene has CDR1 SGHVS and CDR2 FQNEAQ. The ends lost 2 bases at V and 4 bases at J; junction bases unmatched: 13. The CDR3 loop is CASSLTPNPGQGSDTQYF. The CDR3 bases are TGTGCCAGCAGCTTAACCCCGAACCCGGGACAGGGCTCAGATACGCAGTATTTT. The full variable domain, completed using reference TRBV7-8 and TRBJ2-3, is GAGVSQSPRYKVAKRGQDVALRCDPISGHVSLFWYQQALGQGPEFLTYFQNEAQLDKSGLPSDRFFAERPEGSVSTLKIQRTQQEDSAVYLCASSLTPNPGQGSDTQYFGPGTRLTVL.

This clone was observed a handful of times. An end of the junction differs from the germline gene, which may be a read error. CDR3 DNA sequence: TGTTCCAGCAGCTTAGCTTGGTGGGGAAGGGGATACACTGAAGCTTTCTTT. It yields the protein CSSSLAWWGRGYTEAFF. V gene TRBV7-9 combines with J gene TRBJ1-1; tentatively, D is TRBD1 (5 bases). Germline CDR1 reads SEHNR; CDR2 reads FQNEAQ (reference sequence). The CDR3 is 17 amino acids.

The chain employs TRBV6-1 and TRBJ2-1; 10 nucleotides agree with TRBD1. The CDR3 is 15 amino acids. CDR1 is MNHNS, CDR2 SASEGT, per germline. V trimming: 6 bases; J trimming: 8 bases; junction bases outside the gene matches: 10. CDR3 nucleotide sequence: TGTGCCAGCAGAAGTCTGGACAGGGGGTTCTATGAGCAGTTCTTC. This gives the protein CASRSLDRGFYEQFF.

In its sample, this clone was seen many times. DNA of the CDR3: TGCGCCAGCAGCCACCCCCTCAGGGGAGTATATGGCTACACCTTC. Its protein is CASSHPLRGVYGYTF. The gene calls are TRBV4-1 and TRBJ1-2; D may be TRBD1 (6 bases). V was cut by 3 bases and J by 5 bases, with 16 bases left in between. The germline V gene encodes CDR1 MGHRA and CDR2 YSYEKL. This CDR3 contains 15 residues.

The genes are TRBV5-1 and TRBJ1-2, with TRBD1 identical over 7 bases. V trimming: 2 bases; J trimming: 4 bases; junction bases outside the gene matches: 5. CDR3 length: 14 amino acids. Germline assignment: CDR1 SGHRS and CDR2 YFSETQ. The CDR3 reads CASSFRDRSYGYTF. The CDR3 DNA is TGCGCCAGCAGCTTCCGGGACAGATCCTATGGCTACACCTTC.

V and J are TRBV9 and TRBJ2-7; a weak D match, TRBD2 (5 bases). The CDR3 is 14 amino acids. V lost 0 bases to trimming and J lost 1 base, with 8 bases between them. Germline V gene sequence: CDR1 SGDLS, CDR2 YYNGEE. CDR3 amino acids: CASSVDLASYEQYF. The CDR3 coding sequence is TGTGCCAGCAGCGTAGACCTAGCTTCCTACGAGCAGTACTTC.

This clone has just a few counts. This chain connects TRBV9 to TRBJ2-3; D possibly corresponds to TRBD2 (5 bases). Germline V gene data show CDR1 as SGDLS and CDR2 as YYNGEE. The germline V and J ends were trimmed by 2 bases and 0 bases, with 13 bases remaining between them. The CDR3 runs 16 residues. The CDR3 region is CASSVFSGASTDTQYF. CDR3 DNA: TGTGCCAGCAGCGTCTTCAGCGGTGCTAGCACAGATACGCAGTATTTT.

The chain couples TRBV5-1 to TRBJ2-2; 11 bases fit TRBD2. The CDR3 runs 15 residues. Germline V CDR1 and CDR2: SGHRS, YFSETQ. V was pared by 0 bases and J by 13 bases, with 8 bases of the junction left unmatched. CDR3 DNA sequence: TGCGCCAGCAGCTTGGTTGGTCTAGCGGGGGGATGGCTGTTTTTT. Translated: CASSLVGLAGGWLFF.

Regarding this clone: The sample has other DNA sequences that encode this CDR3 too. The chain couples TRBV21-1 to TRBJ2-1; TRBD2, the table's D call, was not compared with the DNA. TRBV21-1 is classified as a pseudogene. This CDR3 has 12 residues. CDR3 residues: CASSKTGGGQFF. The CDR3 DNA reads as TGTGCCAGCAGCAAAACCGGAGGTGGACAGTTCTTC.